Reported below is one T cell receptor beta chain. Its target is not known. Here immunoSEQ multiplex PCR was the method, and the copy in TCRdb shows in-frame clones only, minus some. The sample carries around 2,100,000 clones, approximately 94% recorded once. These data are taken from a study of shared clonotypes between healthy human individuals. It was CD45RO-negative cells, positively selected for CCR7, that made up naive CD8 cells, with terminally differentiated effector memory CD45RA+ cells excluded. Whole-study results and caveats: Generation probability values for non-shared clonotypes were lower than those for clonotypes shared by all four donors. Donor scarcity curtailed the genetic and exposure-history diversity represented herein.

This clonotype originated in a young man in good health. The sequenced sample consisted of naive CD8+ T cells sorted from blood.

In DNA form, the CDR3 reads TGTGCCAGCAGCCCGGGCGTGCAGGGGGACACTGAAGCTTTCTTT. It yields the protein CASSPGVQGDTEAFF. This rearrangement joins TRBV5-6 to TRBJ1-1; TRBD1 matches at 7 bases. CDR1 is SGHDT, CDR2 YYEEEE, per germline. V gave up 4 bases and J gave up 3 bases; unmatched junction bases: 9. The CDR3 is 15 amino acids.